This note documents a single TCR beta chain sequence. Its antigen is unidentified. The data belong to a study of T-cell reconstitution after alpha-beta-depleted transplantation in children. The germline gives CDR1 MNHEY, CDR2 SVGAGI. With 0 bases removed from V and 9 bases from J, the gap between germline ends came to 12 bases. This CDR3 is built from 15 residues. Whole-study findings and limits: T-cell numbers and diversity, one year after transplant, stemmed largely from T cells that were newly produced.

TCRbeta library preparation incorporated unique molecular identifiers. TCRdb reanalysed the PCR reads using MiXCR and keeps one entry per CDR3 protein. The data hold about 300,000 distinct CDR3 sequences, with over 7.5% observed a single time. This receptor was obtained from a female patient aged 2-9 years who had a stem cell transplant for Fanconi anemia, so the T cells may come from the graft donor. The chain recombines TRBV6-5 with TRBJ1-6; D gene ambiguous. This specimen consisted of peripheral blood, obtained 360 days after TCRalphabeta/CD19-depleted stem cell transplant. The CDR3 nucleotides read TGTGCCAGCAGTTACTCGAGGCCCTTTGGTTCACCCCTCCACTTT. Protein sequence: CASSYSRPFGSPLHF.